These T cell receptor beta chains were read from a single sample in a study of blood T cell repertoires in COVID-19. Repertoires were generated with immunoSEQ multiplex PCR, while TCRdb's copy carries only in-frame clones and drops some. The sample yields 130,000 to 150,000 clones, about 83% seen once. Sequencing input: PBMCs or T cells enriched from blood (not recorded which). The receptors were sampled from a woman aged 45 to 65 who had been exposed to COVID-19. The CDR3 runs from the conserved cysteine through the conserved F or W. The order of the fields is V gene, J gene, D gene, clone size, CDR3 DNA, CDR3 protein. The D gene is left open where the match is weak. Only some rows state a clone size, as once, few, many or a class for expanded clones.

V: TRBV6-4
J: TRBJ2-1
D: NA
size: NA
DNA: TGTGCCAGCCAACGTTCACCGGGATCCTACAATGAGCAGTTCTTC
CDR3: CASQRSPGSYNEQFF

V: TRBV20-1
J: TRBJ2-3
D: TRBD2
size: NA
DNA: TGCAGTGCTAGTACAGCGGGATTCACTAGCACAGATACGCAGTATTTT
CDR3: CSASTAGFTSTDTQYF

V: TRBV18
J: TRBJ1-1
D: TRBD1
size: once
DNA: TGTGCCAGCTCCTTCAAGCAGGGGGCAGGAGAAGCTTTCTTT
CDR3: CASSFKQGAGEAFF

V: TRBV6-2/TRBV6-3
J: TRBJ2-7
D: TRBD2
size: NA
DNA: TGTGCCAGCAGTTATAAGCGGGGGGTCTCCTACGAGCAGTACTTC
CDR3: CASSYKRGVSYEQYF

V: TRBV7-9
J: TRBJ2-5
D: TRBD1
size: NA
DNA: TGTGCCAGCAGCTTAGGGACAGGGGGCGCCGAGACCCAGTACTTC
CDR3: CASSLGTGGAETQYF

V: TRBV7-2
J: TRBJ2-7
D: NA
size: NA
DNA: TGTGCCAGCAGCCTTAACCTATACGAGCAGTACTTC
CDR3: CASSLNLYEQYF

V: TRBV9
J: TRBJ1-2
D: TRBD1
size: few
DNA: TGTGCCAGCTCTCGACAGGGGGGGAGTGGTGGCTACACCTTC
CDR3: CASSRQGGSGGYTF

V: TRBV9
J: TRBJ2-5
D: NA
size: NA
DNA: TGTGCCAGCAGCTATGGGGATTACGGGAGACCCCAGTACTTC
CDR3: CASSYGDYGRPQYF

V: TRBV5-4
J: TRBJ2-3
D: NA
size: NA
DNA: TGTGCCAGCACGAACCCCGGGGTTAGCACAGATACGCAGTATTTT
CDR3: CASTNPGVSTDTQYF

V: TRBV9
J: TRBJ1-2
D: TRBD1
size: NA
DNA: TGTGCCAGCAGCACCTGGACAGGGAATGGCTACACCTTC
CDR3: CASSTWTGNGYTF

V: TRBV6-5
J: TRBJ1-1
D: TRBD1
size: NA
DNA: TGTGCCAGCAGACCCAGACAGGGTTCGAACACTGAAGCTTTCTTT
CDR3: CASRPRQGSNTEAFF

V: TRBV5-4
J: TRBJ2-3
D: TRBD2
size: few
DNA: TGTGCCAGCAGCTCACCCGGGACTAGCGGGGGGCTTTACACAGATACGCAGTATTTT
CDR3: CASSSPGTSGGLYTDTQYF

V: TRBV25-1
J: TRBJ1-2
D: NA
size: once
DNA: TGTGCCAGCAGTGAAGAGGCAGCCGGGGAGGGCTACACCTTC
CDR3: CASSEEAAGEGYTF

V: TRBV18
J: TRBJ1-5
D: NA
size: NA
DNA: TGTGCCAGCTCACCAGGCCCCAATCAGCCCCAGCATTTT
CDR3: CASSPGPNQPQHF

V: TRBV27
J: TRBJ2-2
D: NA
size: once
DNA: TGTGCCAGCAGTTTTGCCACGGAGACCGGGGAGCTGTTTTTT
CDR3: CASSFATETGELFF

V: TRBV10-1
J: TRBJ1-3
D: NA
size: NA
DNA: TGCGCCAGTACCCCGAGCCCTGGAAACACCATATATTTT
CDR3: CASTPSPGNTIYF

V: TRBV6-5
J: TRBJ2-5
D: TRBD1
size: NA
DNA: TGTGCCAGCAGTTACTCGACAGGGGCCCAAGAGACCCAGTACTTC
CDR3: CASSYSTGAQETQYF

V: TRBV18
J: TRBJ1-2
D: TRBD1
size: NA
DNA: TGTGCCAGCTCACCACAAGCGACAGGGGACTATGGCTACACCTTC
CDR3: CASSPQATGDYGYTF

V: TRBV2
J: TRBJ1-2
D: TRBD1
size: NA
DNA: TGTGCCAGCGCCGACGGGACAGGGGTTTCCTTCAGCTATGGCTACACCTTC
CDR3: CASADGTGVSFSYGYTF

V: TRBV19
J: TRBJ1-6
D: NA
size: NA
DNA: TGTGCCAGTAGGGAAGTCGGTCAGGGTGGGCCACCCCTCCACTTT
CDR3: CASREVGQGGPPLHF

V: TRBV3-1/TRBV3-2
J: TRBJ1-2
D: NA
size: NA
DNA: TGTGCCAGCAGCCCCCCTAATCTGCTTAACTATGGCTACACCTTC
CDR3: CASSPPNLLNYGYTF

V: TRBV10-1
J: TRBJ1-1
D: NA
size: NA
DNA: TGCGCCAGCAGTGATCCCCAGGGGAGGGACACTGAAGCTTTCTTT
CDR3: CASSDPQGRDTEAFF

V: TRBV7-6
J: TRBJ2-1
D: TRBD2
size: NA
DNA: TGTGCCAGCAGCTTAAGACTAGCGGGTCGGAGCAATGAGCAGTTCTTC
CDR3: CASSLRLAGRSNEQFF

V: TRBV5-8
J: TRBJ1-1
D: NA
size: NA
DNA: TGTGCCAGCAGCTTCCTCTGGGAGGCGATGAACACTGAAGCTTTCTTT
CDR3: CASSFLWEAMNTEAFF

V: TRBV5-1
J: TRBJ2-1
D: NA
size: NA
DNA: TGCGCCAGCAACCCAACTAGCAACAATGAGCAGTTCTTC
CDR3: CASNPTSNNEQFF

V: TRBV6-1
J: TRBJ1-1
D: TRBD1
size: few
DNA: TGTGCCAGCAGCGAACTCCCGACAGGGGGGGTTAAGACTGAAGCTTTCTTT
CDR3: CASSELPTGGVKTEAFF

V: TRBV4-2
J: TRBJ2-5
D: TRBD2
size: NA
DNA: TGTGCCAGCAGCCCTAGCGGCCAAGAGACCCAGTACTTC
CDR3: CASSPSGQETQYF

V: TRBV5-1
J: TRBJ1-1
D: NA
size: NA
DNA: TGCGCCAGCAGCTTGGCGGTGAACACTGAAGCTTTCTTT
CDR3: CASSLAVNTEAFF

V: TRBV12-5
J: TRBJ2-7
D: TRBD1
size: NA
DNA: TGTGCTAGTGGTTTGTACAGGACAGGCGGCAACGAGCAGTACTTC
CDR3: CASGLYRTGGNEQYF

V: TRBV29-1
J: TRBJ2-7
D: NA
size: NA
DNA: TGCAGCGTTGCCGTCTCAGGGTTGAGGTACGAGCAGTACTTC
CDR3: CSVAVSGLRYEQYF

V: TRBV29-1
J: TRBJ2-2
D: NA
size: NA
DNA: TGCAGCGTTGACCCAAAAGCGTCCCTGTCCGCGAACACCGGGGAGCTGTTTTTT
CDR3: CSVDPKASLSANTGELFF

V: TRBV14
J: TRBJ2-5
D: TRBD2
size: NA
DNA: TGTGCCAGCAGCGTCGGGACTAGCGGGGGCCACCAAGAGACCCAGTACTTC
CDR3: CASSVGTSGGHQETQYF

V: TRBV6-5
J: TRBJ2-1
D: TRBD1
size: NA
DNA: TGTGCCACCTCGGAGGTTGGACAGGGTCGTGGTGAGCAGTTCTTC
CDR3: CATSEVGQGRGEQFF

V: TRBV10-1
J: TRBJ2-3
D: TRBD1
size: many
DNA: TGCGCCAGCAGGGCCGGGACAGGCGACACAGATACGCAGTATTTT
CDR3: CASRAGTGDTDTQYF

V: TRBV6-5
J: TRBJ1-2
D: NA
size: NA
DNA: TGTGCCAGCAGTTACCCGCGGGGCAGTGGGGTTAGGGGCTACACCTTC
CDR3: CASSYPRGSGVRGYTF

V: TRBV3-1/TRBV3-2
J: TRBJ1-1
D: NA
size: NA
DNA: TGTGCCAGCAGCCATGAGGGATGGAACACTGAAGCTTTCTTT
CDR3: CASSHEGWNTEAFF

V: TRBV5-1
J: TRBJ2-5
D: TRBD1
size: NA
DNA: TGCGCCAGCAGCGCCGAAGGGGGCTCACAAGAGACCCAGTACTTC
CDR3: CASSAEGGSQETQYF

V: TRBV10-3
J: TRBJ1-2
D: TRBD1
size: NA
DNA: TGTGCCATCAGTGGGAAGGGGGCGCAAAGGAACTATGGCTACACCTTC
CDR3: CAISGKGAQRNYGYTF

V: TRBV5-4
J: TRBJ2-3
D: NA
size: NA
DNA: TGTGCCAGCAGCGAGACAGGTCGGGATACGCAGTATTTT
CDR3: CASSETGRDTQYF

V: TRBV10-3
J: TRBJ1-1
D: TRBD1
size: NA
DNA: TGTGCCATCAGCAACCGACAGGGGGCGGCTGGTGAAGCTTTCTTT
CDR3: CAISNRQGAAGEAFF

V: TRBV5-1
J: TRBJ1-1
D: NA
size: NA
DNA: TGCGCCAGCAGCTTAACAGGGACCGGAAACACTGAAGCTTTCTTT
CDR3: CASSLTGTGNTEAFF

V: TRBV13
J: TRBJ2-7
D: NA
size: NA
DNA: TGTGCCAGCAGCACCAGGGGGACTAGACCCTACGAGCAGTACTTC
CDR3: CASSTRGTRPYEQYF

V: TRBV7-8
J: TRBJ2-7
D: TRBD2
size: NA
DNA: TGTGCCAGCAGCCGTAGCGGGGCCGGTAACGAGCAGTACTTC
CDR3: CASSRSGAGNEQYF

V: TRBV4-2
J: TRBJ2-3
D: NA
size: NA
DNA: TGTGCCAGCAGCCAAGACCCCCCCCGGGGAGCTAGGACAGATACGCAGTATTTT
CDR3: CASSQDPPRGARTDTQYF

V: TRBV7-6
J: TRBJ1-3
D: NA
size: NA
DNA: TGTGCCAGCAGCTTAGACATACCGGGGGGAAACACCATATATTTT
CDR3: CASSLDIPGGNTIYF

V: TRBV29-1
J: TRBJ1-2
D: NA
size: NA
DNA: TGCAGCGTGGGGGGATACTATGGCTACACCTTC
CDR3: CSVGGYYGYTF

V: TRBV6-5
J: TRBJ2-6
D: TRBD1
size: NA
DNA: TGTGCCAGCAGACGTGACAGGGGCCCTCTAGGCGTCCTGACTTTC
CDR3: CASRRDRGPLGVLTF

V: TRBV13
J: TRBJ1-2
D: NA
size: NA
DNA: TGTGCCAGCAGTTCCCGGAGTCTCTATGGCTACACCTTC
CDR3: CASSSRSLYGYTF

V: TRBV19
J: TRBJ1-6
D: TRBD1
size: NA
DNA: TGTGCCAGTAGTATGGGACAGGGGGCCAACAATTCACCCCTCCACTTT
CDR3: CASSMGQGANNSPLHF

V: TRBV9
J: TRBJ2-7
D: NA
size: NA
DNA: TGTGCCAGCAGCCAAGTAGGGGGCGGGGAAACCTACGAGCAGTACTTC
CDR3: CASSQVGGGETYEQYF

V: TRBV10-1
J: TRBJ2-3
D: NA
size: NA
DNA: TGCGCCAGCAGTGGGGAGAGCACAGATACGCAGTATTTT
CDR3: CASSGESTDTQYF